This T cell receptor beta chain was recovered during a study of siplizumab effects on memory and regulatory T cells. The study's findings and limits: Phenotypic classification as naive or memory proved unattainable for roughly 75-95% of proliferating CD4+ or CD8+ clones. Some alloreactive sequences were traceable to unstimulated CD4+ memory cells, and siplizumab significantly reduced them. A major contribution to the alloresponse seemed to be made by naive T cells, which seemed more diverse than memory cells.

Every sample had some 99,000 of its TCR templates assayed. Profiled with immunoSEQ multiplex PCR; TCRdb holds only in-frame clones, not every one. In the table there are roughly 62,000 clones, 65% to 80% of which are singletons. V trimming: 4 bases; J trimming: 5 bases; junction bases outside the gene matches: 10. The CDR3 is 15 residues long. Germline-derived CDR1 and CDR2 are SGHDN and FVKESK. As to this clone: What it binds is not known.

This TCR was recovered from a human donor in good health. The chain joins TRBV14 to TRBJ2-5; 7 bases map to TRBD1. The sequencing input was memory CD4+ T cells sorted from blood. DNA of the CDR3: TGTGCCAGCAGCCTATTACAGGGGAAGGGCGAGACCCAGTACTTC. It translates to CASSLLQGKGETQYF.